A selection of T cell receptor beta chains follows, all from one sample in a study of post-analysis software for immune sequencing data. From the PCR reads, TCRdb called clonotypes with MiXCR, one entry per CDR3 protein. The sample includes about 820,000 distinct CDR3 sequences, around 50% of them seen just once. The sequenced sample was blood. The source of these receptors is a girl aged 5-17 years with multiple sclerosis. The CDR3 runs from the conserved cysteine through the conserved F or W. A D gene is named only where the DNA matches it firmly. Rows may omit the clone size; those that give it use once, few, many or a size class.

d_call clone_size j_call v_call cdr3_nt cdr3_aa
- - TRBJ2-1 TRBV12-5 TGTGCTAGTGGTGGGGGCGATCGGGCCTACAATGAGCAGTTCTTC CASGGGDRAYNEQFF
TRBD2 - TRBJ2-1 TRBV9 TGTGCCAGCAGCGTTTCTAGCGGGGGGGCCTCCTACAATGAGCAGTTCTTC CASSVSSGGASYNEQFF
- - TRBJ2-3 TRBV5-1 TGCGCCAGCAGCGCCAATCGGGGTATCAGCACAGATACGCAGTATTTT CASSANRGISTDTQYF
TRBD1 few TRBJ2-7 TRBV28 TGTGCCAGCAGTACCTCAGGGGGCACCCGCTACGAGCAGTACTTC CASSTSGGTRYEQYF
TRBD1 - TRBJ1-1 TRBV18 TGTGCCAGCTCACGCCTACAGGGGAAAAACACTGAAGCTTTCTTT CASSRLQGKNTEAFF
- few TRBJ2-7 TRBV7-6 TGTGCCAGCAGCGGGGGGAGGACGGTGGGCGAGCAGTACTTC CASSGGRTVGEQYF
- - TRBJ1-1 TRBV5-1 TGCGCCAGCAGCTCGGACCTGGCCGGGAACACTGAAGCTTTCTTT CASSSDLAGNTEAFF
- - TRBJ1-5 TRBV6-5 TGTGCCAGCAGAACAGGGCTTCAGCCCCAGCATTTT CASRTGLQPQHF
TRBD2 few TRBJ2-7 TRBV6-6 TGTGCCAGCAGCCTCGGGGTAGCGGGAGGGTTCGTCTACGAGCAGTACTTC CASSLGVAGGFVYEQYF
TRBD2 - TRBJ2-5 TRBV20-1 TGCAGTGCTGGAACCGGGACTAGCGGGGGCCAAGAGACCCAGTACTTC CSAGTGTSGGQETQYF
TRBD2 - TRBJ2-1 TRBV7-9 TGTGCCAGCGGCCGCCGCGGCGGGAGGGACAATGAGCAGTTCTTC CASGRRGGRDNEQFF
- - TRBJ2-7 TRBV20-1 TGCAGTGCTGGGAACTACGAGCAGTACTTC CSAGNYEQYF
- - TRBJ1-2 TRBV2 TGTGCCAGCAGTGGGGGGGTGATGGGCTATGGCTACACCTTC CASSGGVMGYGYTF
- few TRBJ2-3 TRBV15 TGTGCCACCAGCAGAGATAACATGGCAGATACGCAGTATTTT CATSRDNMADTQYF